Here is one TCR beta chain with its context. Its cognate antigen is unknown. Germline assignment: CDR1 MGHDK and CDR2 SYGVNS. V lost 5 bases to trimming and J lost 1 base, with 12 bases between them. This CDR3 region has 15 residues. The sample is drawn from a study of cytomegalovirus exposure and HLA in healthy donors. The study, taken as a whole, reports: Specificity for CMV antigens was confirmed in vitro for a few of the CMV-associated chains. Solely CMV serostatus was available to characterize immune exposure.

The PCR made use of 60 Vbeta and 13 Jbeta primers. Measured with immunoSEQ multiplex PCR; TCRdb has only the in-frame clones, and not every one. The sample holds more than 140,000 clones, roughly four fifths seen once. Sequenced: PBMCs. The rearrangement uses TRBV25-1 and TRBJ2-4; no reliable D call. The TCR sequence derives from a man younger than 45 in good health and CMV-seropositive. For the CDR3, the DNA is TGTGCCAGCAGTCGTACCGCCGGGGCCAAAAACATTCAGTACTTC. Protein product: CASSRTAGAKNIQYF.